This TCR beta chain was identified during a study of identifying expanded T cells in peripheral blood. Comments on this clone: The antigen is not known.

General observations from the study: Technical replicates showed around 1.2 changed clones; two weeks 15 to 20; four weeks 19.

The germline V gene encodes CDR1 SGHTA and CDR2 FQGNSA. Trimming pared 1 base from V and 3 bases from J, leaving 10 bases between. This CDR3 spans 14 amino acids. The assay was immunoSEQ multiplex PCR, and TCRdb's table has in-frame clones only and misses some. The data hold about 91,000 clones, with around nine tenths observed a single time. Specimen: blood. This sequence originates from a person aged 18 to 69 in good health. J is TRBJ2-7 and V is TRBV7-2; a weak D match, TRBD1 (6 bases). CDR3 in DNA: TGTGCCAGCAGCTTAGACAGGGTGGGCTACGAGCAGTACTTC. Amino acids: CASSLDRVGYEQYF.